Shown below are 20 T cell receptor beta chains from a single sample sequenced in a study of cytomegalovirus exposure and HLA in healthy donors. PCR involved 60 Vbeta and 13 Jbeta primers. Profiled with immunoSEQ multiplex PCR; TCRdb holds only in-frame clones, not every one. The sample records some 130,000 clones, less than 80% being singletons. The sample was PBMCs. These receptors were collected from a man aged 40-49 years in good health and CMV-seropositive.

V and J are TRBV18 and TRBJ1-3, with 7 positions matching TRBD1. This CDR3 has 16 amino acids. CDR1 KGHSH and CDR2 LQKENI come from the germline V gene. V lost 2 bases to trimming and J lost 0 bases; unmatched junction nucleotides: 4. The CDR3 sequence is CASSPVGQPSGNTIYF. In nucleotides, the CDR3 is TGTGCCAGCTCACCAGTGGGACAGCCCTCTGGAAACACCATATATTTT.

The chain couples TRBV4-1 to TRBJ2-1; D is uncertain. The length of the CDR3 is 15 residues. Trimming took off 4 bases at V and 2 bases at J, with 12 bases between the two ends. The germline V gene has CDR1 MGHRA and CDR2 YSYEKL. This CDR3 reads CASSRDAGTYNEQFF. As DNA, the CDR3 is TGCGCCAGCAGCCGAGACGCAGGCACCTACAATGAGCAGTTCTTC.

This clone has only one observation. The rearrangement joins TRBV6-5 to TRBJ2-3, with 8 bases identical to TRBD1. Germline assignment: CDR1 MNHEY and CDR2 SVGAGI. The CDR3 sequence is 15 residues long. The ends lost 2 bases at V and 10 bases at J; junction bases unmatched: 11. CDR3 sequence (DNA): TGTGCCAGCAGTTACCGTGGTACAGGGGGTAGTTCGCAGTATTTT. It specifies CASSYRGTGGSSQYF.

The chain recombines TRBV5-6 with TRBJ1-3; TRBD1 matches 10 bases. The trim removed 4 bases at V and 0 bases at J, leaving 13 bases unmatched. The CDR3 contains 19 residues. The germline V gene encodes CDR1 SGHDT and CDR2 YYEEEE. In DNA form, the CDR3 reads TGTGCCAGCAGCCCCCCGACAGGGGGCCTAGAGAACTCTGGAAACACCATATATTTT. This encodes CASSPPTGGLENSGNTIYF.

V gene TRBV5-4 combines with J gene TRBJ1-2; D may be TRBD1 (6 bases). Trimming cost V 0 bases and J 10 bases, with 16 bases left between them. The CDR3 loop spans 14 amino acids. Germline CDR1 and CDR2: SGHNT and YYREEE (reference sequence). The CDR3 nucleotides read TGTGCCAGCAGCTTGGGCCCTGCACAGGGCGCCTACACCTTC. Protein sequence: CASSLGPAQGAYTF.

The rearrangement uses TRBV9 and TRBJ2-2; 9 positions match TRBD2. This CDR3 comprises 17 residues. V lost 0 bases and J lost 5; bases outside the gene matches: 8. CDR1 SGDLS and CDR2 YYNGEE come from the germline V gene. The CDR3 reads CASSVDSGRPGTGELFF. The CDR3 DNA reads TGTGCCAGCAGCGTAGACAGCGGGAGGCCGGGGACCGGGGAGCTGTTTTTT.

V is TRBV28 and J is TRBJ1-6; D might be TRBD1 (6 bases). V was pared by 5 bases and J by 7 bases, with 12 bases between. Per germline, CDR1 MDHEN and CDR2 SYDVKM. This CDR3 has 14 residues. This chain's CDR3 is CASSRGQINSPLHF. The CDR3 coding sequence is TGTGCCAGCAGTAGAGGACAGATCAATTCACCCCTCCACTTT.

The chain carries TRBV11-2 and TRBJ2-7; D is uncertain. The CDR3 contains 13 residues. Germline-derived CDR1 and CDR2 are SGHAT and FQNNGV. V lost 0 bases, J lost 4 bases, and 7 bases lay in between. The CDR3 sequence is CASSLESIYEQYF. In DNA form, the CDR3 reads TGTGCCAGCAGCTTAGAGAGCATTTACGAGCAGTACTTC.

This clone was observed a handful of times. The chain joins TRBV2 to TRBJ1-3, with D possibly TRBD1 on 6 matching bases. V lost 6 bases and J 1 base, leaving 10 bases between the germline ends. This CDR3 spans 14 amino acids. Germline loops: CDR1 SNHLY, CDR2 FYNNEI. The CDR3 nucleotides are TGTGCCAGCAGGGACAGTCTATCTGGAAACACCATATATTTT. Its translation: CASRDSLSGNTIYF.

V usage is TRBV14 and J usage is TRBJ1-1; no clear D gene. V lost 1 base and J lost 1, with 4 bases in between. Germline CDR1 is SGHDN and CDR2 is FVKESK. This CDR3 is 13 amino acids long. As DNA, the CDR3 is TGTGCCAGCAGCCAAGGGCAGAACACTGAAGCTTTCTTT. This gives the protein CASSQGQNTEAFF.

The chain couples TRBV6-5 to TRBJ2-1, with D possibly being TRBD1 (5 bases). With 6 bases removed from V and 4 bases from J, the gap between germline ends came to 16 bases. This CDR3 is built from 15 residues. Germline V gives CDR1 MNHEY, CDR2 SVGAGI. CDR3 sequence (DNA): TGTGCCAGCAGCCTACAGGAGCACCCTTACAATGAGCAGTTCTTC. It encodes CASSLQEHPYNEQFF.

This clone was counted a few times. This chain connects TRBV6-5 to TRBJ2-3; 10 nucleotides align to TRBD1. Trimming took 2 bases from V and 5 from J; bases not matched to a gene: 4. Germline CDR1 MNHEY, CDR2 SVGAGI. The CDR3 has 15 residues. The CDR3 here is CASSYGQGVGDTQYF. CDR3 sequence (DNA): TGTGCCAGCAGTTACGGACAGGGGGTGGGAGATACGCAGTATTTT.

V usage is TRBV10-1 and J usage is TRBJ2-5, with D possibly matching TRBD2 (6 bases). Gene TRBJ2-7 matches the end of the DNA better, so the J call may be wrong. The CDR3 loop spans 15 amino acids. Germline V gene sequence: CDR1 WNHNN, CDR2 SYGVQD (reference sequence). DNA for the CDR3: TGCGCCAGCAGTGAGTCGGGGGGAGCAGGCTACGAGCAGTACTTC. Amino acids: CASSESGGAGYEQYF.

This clone is a singleton in its sample. The V gene is TRBV10-1, the J gene TRBJ2-2; D ambiguous. CDR1 is WNHNN, CDR2 SYGVQD, per germline (reference sequence). Trimming removed 2 bases from V and 3 bases from J, with 7 bases in between. The CDR3 covers 14 residues. In DNA, the CDR3 is TGCGCCAGCAGTGAGCAACTTCACACCGGGGAGCTGTTTTTT. This sequence encodes CASSEQLHTGELFF.

This clone has a single count. The chain has TRBV15 and TRBJ1-5; maybe TRBD1 (6 bases). The V end lost 7 bases, the J end lost 3 bases, and 22 bases lay between the germline ends. Per germline, CDR1 LNHNV and CDR2 YYDKDF (reference sequence). The CDR3 covers 17 residues. CDR3 nucleotide sequence: TGTGCCACCAAAAAGGGGGGGGCACGACATAACAATCAGCCCCAGCATTTT. This gives the protein CATKKGGARHNNQPQHF.

This clone showed up just once. The V and J genes are TRBV7-6 and TRBJ1-2, with 7 positions matching TRBD1. The CDR3 is 14 amino acids. Germline lookup yields CDR1 SGHVS and CDR2 FNYEAQ. V lost 0 bases, J lost 4 bases, and 2 bases stayed unmatched. Written as DNA, the CDR3 is TGTGCCAGCAGCTTAGCGACAGGGACCTATGGCTACACCTTC. This encodes CASSLATGTYGYTF.

This clone came up a few times. The CDR3 DNA is TGTGCCCGGGAGGGACCGAGCTATTCACCCCTCCACTTT. It yields the protein CAREGPSYSPLHF. V usage is TRBV30 and J usage is TRBJ1-6; D is possibly TRBD1 (5 bases). The CDR3 has 13 amino acids. The V gene lost 8 bases and the J gene lost 8 bases, with 16 bases spanning the gap. Germline loops: CDR1 GTSNPN, CDR2 SVGIG (reference sequence).

CDR3 residues: CASSPGRYTDTQYF. The DNA of the CDR3 is TGTGCCAGCAGCCCGGGGAGGTACACAGATACGCAGTATTTT. The chain recombines TRBV11-2 with TRBJ2-3, with a possible D match to TRBD2 (6 bases). The CDR3 has 14 amino acids. From germline, CDR1 is SGHAT and CDR2 FQNNGV. Trimming left V 5 bases short and J 2 bases short, with 11 bases between.

The chain joins TRBV5-6 to TRBJ2-3; TRBD2 agrees at 9 bases. Germline V CDR1 and CDR2: SGHDT, YYEEEE. The ends lost 1 base at V and 2 bases at J; junction bases unmatched: 5. CDR3 length: 16 residues. CDR3 residues: CASSLSTSGVTDTQYF. Written as DNA, the CDR3 is TGTGCCAGCAGCTTGTCGACTAGCGGAGTCACAGATACGCAGTATTTT.

This chain connects TRBV5-8 to TRBJ2-1; 13 nucleotides line up with TRBD2. V dropped 4 bases and J dropped 7; count of bases not matched to a gene: 8. Germline lookup yields CDR1 SGHTS and CDR2 YDEGEE. The CDR3 spans 16 residues. This chain's CDR3 is CASSLPGLAGLNEQFF. In DNA, the CDR3 is TGTGCCAGCAGCCTACCGGGACTAGCGGGACTAAATGAGCAGTTCTTC.